This T cell receptor beta chain was sequenced in a study of T-cell reconstitution after alpha-beta-depleted transplantation in children. This clonotype appeared a few times. The antigen remains unidentified. CDR3 length equals 13 residues. CDR1 and CDR2 from the germline V gene are MNHNS and SASEGT. V gave up 6 bases and J gave up 7 bases; unmatched junction bases: 6. It was with unique molecular identifiers that the TCRbeta library was prepared. TCRdb used MiXCR to reprocess the PCR reads, holding one entry per CDR3 protein. The table has about 870,000 distinct CDR3 sequences, 15% to 20% seen once. Whole-study findings and limits: The high TCRbeta diversity at day 60 in some patients came from surviving recipient T cells and thymic progenitors. Where alpha-beta T cells came from about two months after transplant was reportedly several hundred expanded graft clones. At one year after transplant, newly produced T cells mostly accounted for T-cell counts and diversity.

V is TRBV6-1 and J is TRBJ1-5; 7 positions match TRBD1. The sequence was obtained from a male patient younger than 18 who had a stem cell transplant for acute lymphoblastic leukemia, so the T cells may come from the graft donor. The specimen was PBMCs, mostly from graft donor cells, collected 360 days after TCRalphabeta/CD19-depleted stem cell transplant. CDR3 loop: CASRDRSTQPQHF. The CDR3 region has the DNA TGTGCCAGCAGGGACAGGTCAACCCAGCCCCAGCATTTT.